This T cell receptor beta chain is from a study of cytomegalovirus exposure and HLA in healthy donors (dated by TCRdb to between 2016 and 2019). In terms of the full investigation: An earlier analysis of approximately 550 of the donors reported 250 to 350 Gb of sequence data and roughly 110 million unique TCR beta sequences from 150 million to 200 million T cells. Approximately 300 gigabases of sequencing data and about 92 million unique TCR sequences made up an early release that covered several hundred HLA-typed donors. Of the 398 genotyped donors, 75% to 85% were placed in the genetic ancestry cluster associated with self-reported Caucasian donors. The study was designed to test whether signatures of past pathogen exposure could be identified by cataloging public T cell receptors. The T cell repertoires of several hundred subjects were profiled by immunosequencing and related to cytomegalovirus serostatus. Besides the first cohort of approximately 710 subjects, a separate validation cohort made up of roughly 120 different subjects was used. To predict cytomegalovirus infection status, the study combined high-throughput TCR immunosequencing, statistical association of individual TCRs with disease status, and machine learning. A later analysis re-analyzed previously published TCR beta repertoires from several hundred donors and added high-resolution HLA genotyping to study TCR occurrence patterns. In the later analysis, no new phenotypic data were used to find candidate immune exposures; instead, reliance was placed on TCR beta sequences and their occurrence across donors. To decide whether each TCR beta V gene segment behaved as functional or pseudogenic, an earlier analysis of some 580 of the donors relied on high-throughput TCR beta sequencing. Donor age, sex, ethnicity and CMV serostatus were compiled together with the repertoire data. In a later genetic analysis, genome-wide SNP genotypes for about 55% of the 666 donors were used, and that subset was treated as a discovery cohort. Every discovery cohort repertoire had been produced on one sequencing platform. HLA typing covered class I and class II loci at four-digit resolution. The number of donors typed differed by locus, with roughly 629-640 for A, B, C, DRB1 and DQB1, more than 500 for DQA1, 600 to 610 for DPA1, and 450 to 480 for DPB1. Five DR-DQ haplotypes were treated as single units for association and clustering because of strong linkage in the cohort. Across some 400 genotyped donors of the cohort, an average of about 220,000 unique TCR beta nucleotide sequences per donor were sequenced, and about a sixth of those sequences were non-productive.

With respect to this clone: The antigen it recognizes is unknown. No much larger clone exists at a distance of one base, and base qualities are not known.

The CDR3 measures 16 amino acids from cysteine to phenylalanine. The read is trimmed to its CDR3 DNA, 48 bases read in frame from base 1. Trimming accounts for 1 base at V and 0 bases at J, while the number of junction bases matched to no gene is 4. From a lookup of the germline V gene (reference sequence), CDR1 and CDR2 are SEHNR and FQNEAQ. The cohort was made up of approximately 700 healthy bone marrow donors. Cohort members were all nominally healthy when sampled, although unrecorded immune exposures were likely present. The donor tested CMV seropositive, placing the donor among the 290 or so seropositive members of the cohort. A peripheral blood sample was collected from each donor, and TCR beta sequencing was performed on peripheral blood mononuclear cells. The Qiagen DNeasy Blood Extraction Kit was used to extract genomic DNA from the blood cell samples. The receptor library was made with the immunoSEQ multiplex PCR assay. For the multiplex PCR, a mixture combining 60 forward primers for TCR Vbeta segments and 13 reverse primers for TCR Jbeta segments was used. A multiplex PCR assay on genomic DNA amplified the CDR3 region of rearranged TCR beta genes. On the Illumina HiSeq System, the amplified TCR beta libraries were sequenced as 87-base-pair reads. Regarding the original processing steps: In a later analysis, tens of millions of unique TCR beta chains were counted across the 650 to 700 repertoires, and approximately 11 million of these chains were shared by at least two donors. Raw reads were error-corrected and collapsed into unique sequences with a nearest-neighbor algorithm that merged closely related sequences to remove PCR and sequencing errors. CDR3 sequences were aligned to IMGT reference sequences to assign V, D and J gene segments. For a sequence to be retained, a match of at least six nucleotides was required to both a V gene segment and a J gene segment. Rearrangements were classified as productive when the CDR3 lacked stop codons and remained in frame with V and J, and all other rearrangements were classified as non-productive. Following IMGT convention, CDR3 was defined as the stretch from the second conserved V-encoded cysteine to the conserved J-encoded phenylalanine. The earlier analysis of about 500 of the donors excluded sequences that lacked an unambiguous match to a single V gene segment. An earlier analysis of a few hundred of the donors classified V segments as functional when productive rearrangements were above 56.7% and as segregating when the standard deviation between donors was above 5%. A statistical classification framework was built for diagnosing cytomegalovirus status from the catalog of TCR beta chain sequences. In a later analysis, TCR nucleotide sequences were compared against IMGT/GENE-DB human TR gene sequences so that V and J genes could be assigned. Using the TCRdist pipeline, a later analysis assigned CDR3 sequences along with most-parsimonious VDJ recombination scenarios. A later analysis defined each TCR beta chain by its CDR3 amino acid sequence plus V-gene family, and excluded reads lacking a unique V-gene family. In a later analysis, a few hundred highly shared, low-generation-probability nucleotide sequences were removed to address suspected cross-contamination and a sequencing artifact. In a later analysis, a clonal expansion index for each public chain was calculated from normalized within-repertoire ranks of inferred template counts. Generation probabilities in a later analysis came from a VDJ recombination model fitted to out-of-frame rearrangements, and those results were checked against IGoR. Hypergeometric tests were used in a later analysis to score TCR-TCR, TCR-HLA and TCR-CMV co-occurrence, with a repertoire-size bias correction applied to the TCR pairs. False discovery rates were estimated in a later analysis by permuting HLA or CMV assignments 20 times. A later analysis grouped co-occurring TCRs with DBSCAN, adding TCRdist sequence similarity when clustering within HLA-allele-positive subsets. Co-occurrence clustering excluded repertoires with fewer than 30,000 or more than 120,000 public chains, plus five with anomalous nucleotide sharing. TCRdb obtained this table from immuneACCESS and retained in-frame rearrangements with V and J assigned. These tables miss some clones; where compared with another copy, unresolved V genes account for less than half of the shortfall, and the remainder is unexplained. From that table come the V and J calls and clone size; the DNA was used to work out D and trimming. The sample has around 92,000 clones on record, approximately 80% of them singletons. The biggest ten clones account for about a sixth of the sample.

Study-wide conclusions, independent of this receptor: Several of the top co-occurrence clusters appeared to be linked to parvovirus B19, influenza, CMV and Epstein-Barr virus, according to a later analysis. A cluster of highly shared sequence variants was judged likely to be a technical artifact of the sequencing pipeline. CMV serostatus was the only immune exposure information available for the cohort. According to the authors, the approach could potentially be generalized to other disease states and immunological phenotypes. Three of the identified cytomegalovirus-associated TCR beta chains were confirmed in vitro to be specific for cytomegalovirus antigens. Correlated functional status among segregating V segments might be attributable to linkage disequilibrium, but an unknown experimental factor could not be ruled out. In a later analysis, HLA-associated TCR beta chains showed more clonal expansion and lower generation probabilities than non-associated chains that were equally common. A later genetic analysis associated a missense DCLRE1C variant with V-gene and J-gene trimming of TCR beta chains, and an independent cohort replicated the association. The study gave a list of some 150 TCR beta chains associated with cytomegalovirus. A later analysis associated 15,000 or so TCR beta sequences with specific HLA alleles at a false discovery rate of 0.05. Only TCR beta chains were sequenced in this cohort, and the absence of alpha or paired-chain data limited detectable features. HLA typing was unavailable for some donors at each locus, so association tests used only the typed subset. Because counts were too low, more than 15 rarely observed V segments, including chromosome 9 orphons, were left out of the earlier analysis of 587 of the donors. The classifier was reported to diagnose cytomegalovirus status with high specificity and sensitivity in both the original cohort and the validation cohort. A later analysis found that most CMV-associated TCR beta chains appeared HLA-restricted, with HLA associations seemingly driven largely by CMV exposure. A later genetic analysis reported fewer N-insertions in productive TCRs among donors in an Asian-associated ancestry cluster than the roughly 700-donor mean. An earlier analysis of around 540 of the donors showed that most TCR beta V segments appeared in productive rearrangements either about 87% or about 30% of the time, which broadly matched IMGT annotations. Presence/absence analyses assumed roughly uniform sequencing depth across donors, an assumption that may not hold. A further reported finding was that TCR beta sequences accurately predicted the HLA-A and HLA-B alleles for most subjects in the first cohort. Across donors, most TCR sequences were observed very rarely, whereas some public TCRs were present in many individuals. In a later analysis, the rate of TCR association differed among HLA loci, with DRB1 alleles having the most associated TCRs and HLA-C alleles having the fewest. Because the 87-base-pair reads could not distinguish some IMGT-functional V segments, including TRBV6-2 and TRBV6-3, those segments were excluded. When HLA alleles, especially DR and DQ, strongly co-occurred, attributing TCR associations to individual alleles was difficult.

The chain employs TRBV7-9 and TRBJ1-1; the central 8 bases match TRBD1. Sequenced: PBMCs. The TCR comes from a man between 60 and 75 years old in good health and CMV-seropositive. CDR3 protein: CASSLGDRRMNTEAFF. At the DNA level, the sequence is TGTGCCAGCAGCTTAGGGGACAGGAGAATGAACACTGAAGCTTTCTTT.